The clone carrying this T cell receptor (beta chain) was detected once. The antigen is undetermined. Because it lacks the conserved phenylalanine or tryptophan at the end, this CDR3 is likely a read error. The CDR3 covers 13 residues. Trimming cost V 5 bases and J 1 base, with 6 bases left between them. CDR1 and CDR2 (germline): SGHVS, FQNEAQ. This entry is derived from a study of CD8+CD57+ T cells in acquired aplastic anemia. Study findings and constraints: With respect to CD8+ Simpson's diversity, patients and controls did not differ significantly.

The TCR beta profiling, which covered VDJ combination and CDR3 sequence, was carried out using genomic DNA as the template. MiXCR, run by TCRdb on the reads, gives a single entry per CDR3 protein. The sample holds approximately 260,000 distinct CDR3 sequences, around 82% seen once. Previously, flow cytometry had revealed CD8+CD57+ cell expansion in the patients chosen for sequencing. Among the patients, all had severe acquired aplastic anemia. Patients were untreated when blood was sampled. Sequencing was carried out using sorted CD4+, CD8+, or CD8+CD57+ T cells (not recorded which) from PBMCs. The sequence derives from a human donor with aplastic anemia. The chain uses TRBV7-8 and TRBJ2-1; TRBD2 is a possible D gene (5 bases). In DNA, the CDR3 is TGTGCCAGCAGCCGAGGGTCCTACAATGAGCAGTTCCTC. Protein: CASSRGSYNEQFL.